This T cell receptor beta chain was sequenced in a study of CD8 T cells in Susac syndrome (dated by TCRdb to between 2017 and 2020). The study in broad terms: Whether CD8+ T cell activation and differentiation in Susac syndrome was antigen driven was tested using repertoire sequencing. Here is what the overall study found, with its caveats: The study acknowledged that relatively few individuals were included in the TCR sequencing and HLA analysis.

At the junction V is shortened by 0 bases and J by 5 bases, with 11 bases in between. The CDR3 runs 15 amino acids, cysteine and phenylalanine included. Left in the record is the CDR3 DNA by itself, 45 bases read in frame from the first base. CDR1 and CDR2 are drawn from the germline V gene: SGHRS, YFSETQ. Details on this clonotype: No cognate antigen has been identified for it. Qualities for individual bases were not recorded, and no much larger clone is one base off.

RNA was extracted with the RNeasy kit and 0.5 to 1 ug was reverse transcribed using random hexamers. The immunoSEQ multiplex PCR assay, which covers 54 Vbeta and 13 Jbeta segments, was used to amplify TCR beta CDR3 regions. Bias from PCR amplification was corrected by using a synthetic template baseline for primer optimization and for computational correction. The paper's data handling went like this. Reads were annotated to V, D and J genes according to IMGT and were analyzed with immunoSEQ Analyzer, with only productive sequences retained. Clonality was calculated as one minus the Shannon entropy normalized by log2 of the number of productive unique sequences. For each patient and control, public and private clones were evaluated among the 100 most prevalent clones. A clone was defined as Susac-specific if it was absent from the healthy and MS cohorts, from some 1,100 published viral clones and from other ImmuneACCESS disease sequences. TCRdb's own reprocessing of the public reads used fastp at Q25 and MiXCR and kept productive beta chains. Each record represents a unique CDR3 protein, reported with the most common genes and DNA among its rows. TCRdb's processing, not the authors' own work, is the source of the V and J calls. Counted in this sample were hundreds of thousands of distinct CDR3 sequences; around 93% of them appeared once. Jointly, the top ten make up approximately 0.07% of the sample.

Peripheral blood CD8+ and CD4+ T cells from healthy donors, Susac syndrome patients and multiple sclerosis patients were profiled using high-throughput TCR beta sequencing. The multiple sclerosis controls were treatment-naive patients whose relapsing-remitting disease, either stable or active, fulfilled the revised McDonald criteria. Bulk CD8+ and CD4+ T cells were purified magnetically by negative isolation, whereas CD8+ TEMRA cells were enriched by FACS. Blood was collected in EDTA tubes and processed within 24 hours, with PBMCs isolated through density gradient centrifugation. PBMCs intended for TCR sequencing were cryopreserved in liquid nitrogen and thawed later in a water bath at 37 degrees C. A purity of at least 90% was achieved for sorted or isolated CD4+, CD8+ and CD8+ TEMRA cells.

Sequenced input: CD4+ T cells from PBMCs. Rearrangement joined TRBV5-1 to TRBJ1-4, with TRBD1 as a weak D call on 6 bases. This receptor was taken from a human donor with multiple sclerosis. CDR3 protein: CASSLAAGANEKLFF. The DNA sequence is given as TGCGCCAGCAGCTTGGCCGCAGGGGCCAATGAAAAACTGTTTTTT.